The clone carrying this T cell receptor (beta chain) has a single count. Measured with immunoSEQ multiplex PCR; TCRdb has only the in-frame clones, and not every one. The top ten hold roughly 8.7% of the sample, which has a few hundred thousand clones, more than 80% seen once. Cohort 3 recovered donors had two negative PCRs, clearance, or symptom resolution. The data belong to a study of blood T cell repertoires in COVID-19. Study background: Samples representing acute and convalescent COVID-19 were sourced from the United States, Italy and Spain. PBMCs, B-cell-depleted T cells, or T cells were the source of the cDNA or gDNA that made up the material.

The TCR sequence derives from a man aged 40-55 years who had recovered from COVID-19. The sample consisted of PBMCs or T cells enriched from blood (not recorded which).

The CDR3 DNA is TGTGCCAGCAGTCCACGGACAGGGCGCTACGAGCAGTACTTC. Its translation is CASSPRTGRYEQYF. The chain joins TRBV6-5 to TRBJ2-7; 8 nucleotides line up with TRBD1. Germline V gene sequence: CDR1 MNHEY, CDR2 SVGAGI. J gave up 3 bases and V 5 bases, and 6 bases lay outside the gene matches. The CDR3 totals 14 residues.